A single sample gave rise to the 7 T cell receptor beta chains below, sequenced in a study of spatial heterogeneity in lung cancer. Regarding the study as a whole: How many expanded intratumoral alpha and beta TCRs were present tracked the tumor mutation count, which was a count of nonsynonymous mutations.

Time point indicated: sample taken at primary tumor resection. Their recognized antigens are unknown. TCRdb reprocessed the 5' RACE reads with MiXCR, giving one entry per CDR3 protein. The sample holds some 7,800 distinct CDR3 sequences; 12% are singletons and the top ten take 9.5% to 12%. Here the sequenced sample was lung tumor tissue, taken at surgery. Every receptor here comes from a male donor with early-stage non-small cell lung cancer.

This clonotype was recorded many times. Because this beta chain is a stray read in a library intended to capture alpha chains, its abundance should not be given much weight. The chain couples TRBV20-1 to TRBJ2-3, with 7 bases identical to TRBD2. V shed 4 bases and J 0 bases; nucleotides not matched to a gene: 7. Germline CDR1 and CDR2: DFQATT and SNEGSKA (reference sequence). CDR3 length equals 15 residues. CDR3 sequence (DNA): TGCAGTGCTACCCCTAGCGGAACTAGCACAGATACGCAGTATTTT. Its translation is CSATPSGTSTDTQYF.

This clonotype came up many times. This beta chain came through as a stray read in a library set up for alpha chains, and its size says little. The rearrangement uses TRBV7-8 and TRBJ2-1; perhaps D is TRBD1 or TRBD2 (5 bases each). The CDR3 sequence is 16 residues long. CDR1 and CDR2 from the germline V gene are SGHVS and FQNEAQ. The germline V and J ends were trimmed by 4 bases and 2 bases, with 15 bases remaining between them. The CDR3 loop reads CASSSTRDRPYNEQFF. CDR3 DNA sequence: TGTGCCAGCAGCTCCACCCGGGACCGGCCCTACAATGAGCAGTTCTTC. Drawing the rest from reference TRBV7-8 and TRBJ2-1, the complete variable domain is GAGVSQSPRYKVAKRGQDVALRCDPISGHVSLFWYQQALGQGPEFLTYFQNEAQLDKSGLPSDRFFAERPEGSVSTLKIQRTQQEDSAVYLCASSSTRDRPYNEQFFGPGTRLTVL.

This clonotype is medium-sized (0.01 to 0.1%). This beta chain represents an off-target read in a library built for alpha chains; its size is of limited meaning. The rearrangement links TRBV5-1 to TRBJ2-2, with 12 nucleotides matching TRBD2. The CDR3 totals 18 residues. Germline CDR1 reads SGHRS; CDR2 reads YFSETQ. Germline trimming cut 0 bases from V and 0 bases from J; bases unmatched to any gene: 3. Here the CDR3 DNA reads TGCGCCAGCAGCTTGGTTGCTAGCGGGAGGGCGAACACCGGGGAGCTGTTTTTT. Residues: CASSLVASGRANTGELFF.

This clonotype was counted many times. The library was prepared for alpha chains; this beta chain is a stray read, so its frequency means little. This chain joins TRBV5-6 and TRBJ1-5, with 8 bases fitting TRBD1. Per the germline V gene, CDR1 is SGHDT and CDR2 is YYEEEE. Trimming removed 4 bases from V and 1 base from J; junction bases left unmatched: 10. The length of the CDR3 is 17 residues. The chain's CDR3 is CASSAYGTGGSNQPQHF. CDR3 bases: TGTGCCAGCAGCGCGTACGGGACAGGAGGGAGCAATCAGCCCCAGCATTTT.

This clonotype was counted ten times or more. A library made for alpha chains picked up this beta chain off target, so its size means little. The chain recombines TRBV7-6 with TRBJ2-7, with D possibly matching TRBD2 (5 bases). CDR1 is SGHVS, CDR2 FNYEAQ, per germline. This CDR3 is built from 14 residues. Trimming removed 0 bases at V and 7 bases at J, with 13 bases between. Written as DNA, the CDR3 is TGTGCCAGCAGCTTAGCGGGTCCCGAGCGGGAGCAGTACTTC. Its translation: CASSLAGPEREQYF.

This clonotype was observed many times. Since it is a stray read in a library aimed at alpha chains, this beta chain has a size that is not meaningful. The V and J genes are TRBV3-1 and TRBJ2-5, with D tentatively TRBD2 (5 bases). CDR3 size: 16 residues. Per germline, CDR1 LGHDT and CDR2 YNNKEL (reference sequence). The V and J ends lost 5 bases and 4 bases respectively, with 20 bases between them. As DNA, the CDR3 is TGTGCCAGCAGCGGTAAAGTACGCCCGGCGGGAGAGACCCAGTACTTC. This encodes CASSGKVRPAGETQYF.

This clonotype rates as medium-sized. Since it is a stray read in a library aimed at alpha chains, this beta chain has a size that is not meaningful. The chain couples TRBV5-1 to TRBJ2-1, with 7 bases aligning to TRBD2. The trim removed 1 base at V and 4 bases at J, leaving 2 bases unmatched. CDR1 SGHRS and CDR2 YFSETQ come from the germline V gene. The CDR3 sequence is 14 residues long. The CDR3 loop is CASSLPAGYNEQFF. DNA for the CDR3: TGCGCCAGCAGCTTGCCAGCGGGGTACAATGAGCAGTTCTTC. The full variable domain, rest sourced from reference TRBV5-1 and TRBJ2-1, is KAGVTQTPRYLIKTRGQQVTLSCSPISGHRSVSWYQQTPGQGLQFLFEYFSETQRNKGNFPGRFSGRQFSNSRSEMNVSTLELGDSALYLCASSLPAGYNEQFFGPGTRLTVL.